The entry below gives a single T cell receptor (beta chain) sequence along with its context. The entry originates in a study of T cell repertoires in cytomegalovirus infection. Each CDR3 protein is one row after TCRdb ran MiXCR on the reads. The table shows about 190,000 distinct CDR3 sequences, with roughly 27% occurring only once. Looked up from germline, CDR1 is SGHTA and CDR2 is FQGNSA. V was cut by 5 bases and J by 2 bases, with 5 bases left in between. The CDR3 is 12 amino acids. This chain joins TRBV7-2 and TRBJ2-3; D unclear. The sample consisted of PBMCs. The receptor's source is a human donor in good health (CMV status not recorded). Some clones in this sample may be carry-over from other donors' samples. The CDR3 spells CASSDPTDTQYF. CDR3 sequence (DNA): TGTGCCAGCAGCGACCCCACAGATACGCAGTATTTT.